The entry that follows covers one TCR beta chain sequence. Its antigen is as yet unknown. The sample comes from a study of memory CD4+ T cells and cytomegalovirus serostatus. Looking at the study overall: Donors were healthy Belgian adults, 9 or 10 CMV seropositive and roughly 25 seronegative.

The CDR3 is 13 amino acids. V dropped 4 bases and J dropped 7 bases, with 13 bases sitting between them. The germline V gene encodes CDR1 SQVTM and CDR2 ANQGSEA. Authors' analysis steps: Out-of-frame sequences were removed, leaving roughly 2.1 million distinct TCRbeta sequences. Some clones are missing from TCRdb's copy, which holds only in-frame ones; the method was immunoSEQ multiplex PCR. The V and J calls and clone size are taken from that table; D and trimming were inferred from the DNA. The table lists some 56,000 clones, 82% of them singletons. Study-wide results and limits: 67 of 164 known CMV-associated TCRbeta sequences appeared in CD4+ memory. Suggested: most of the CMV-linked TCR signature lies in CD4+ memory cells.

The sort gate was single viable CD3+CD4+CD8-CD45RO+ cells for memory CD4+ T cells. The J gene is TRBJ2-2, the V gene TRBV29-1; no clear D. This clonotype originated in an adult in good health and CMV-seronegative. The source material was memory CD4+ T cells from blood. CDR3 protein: CSVGPSGFGELFF. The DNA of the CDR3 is TGCAGCGTTGGTCCGTCGGGTTTCGGGGAGCTGTTTTTT.